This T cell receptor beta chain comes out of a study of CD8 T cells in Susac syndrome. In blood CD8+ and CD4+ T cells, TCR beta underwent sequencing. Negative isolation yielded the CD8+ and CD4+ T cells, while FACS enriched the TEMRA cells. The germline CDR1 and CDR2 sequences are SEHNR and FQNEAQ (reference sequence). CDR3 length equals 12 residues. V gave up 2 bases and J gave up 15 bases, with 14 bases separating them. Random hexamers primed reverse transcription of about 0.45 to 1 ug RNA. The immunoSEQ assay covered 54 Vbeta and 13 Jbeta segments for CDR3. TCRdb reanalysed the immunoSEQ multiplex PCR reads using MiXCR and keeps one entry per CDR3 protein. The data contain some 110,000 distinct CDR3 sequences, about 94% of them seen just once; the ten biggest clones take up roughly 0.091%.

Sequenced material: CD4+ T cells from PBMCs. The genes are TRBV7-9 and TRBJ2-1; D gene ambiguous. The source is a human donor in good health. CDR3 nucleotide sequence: TGTGCCAGCAGCTTACAGTGGGCAGCTCTGTTCTTC. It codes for CASSLQWAALFF.